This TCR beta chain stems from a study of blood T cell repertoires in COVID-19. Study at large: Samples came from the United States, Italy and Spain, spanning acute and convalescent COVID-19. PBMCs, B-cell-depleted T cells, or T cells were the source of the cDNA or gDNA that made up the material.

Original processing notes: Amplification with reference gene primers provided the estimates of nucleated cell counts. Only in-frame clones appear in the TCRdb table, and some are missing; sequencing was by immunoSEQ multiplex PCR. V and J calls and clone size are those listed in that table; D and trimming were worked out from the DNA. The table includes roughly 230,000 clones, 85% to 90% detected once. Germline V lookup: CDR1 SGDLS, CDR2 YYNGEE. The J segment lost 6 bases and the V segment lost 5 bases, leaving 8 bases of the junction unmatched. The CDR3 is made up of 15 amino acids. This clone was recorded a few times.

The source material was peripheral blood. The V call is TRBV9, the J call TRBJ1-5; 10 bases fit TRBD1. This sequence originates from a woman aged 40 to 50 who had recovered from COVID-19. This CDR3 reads CASSIGQGERQPQHF. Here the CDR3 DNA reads TGTGCCAGCAGTATCGGACAGGGGGAACGTCAGCCCCAGCATTTT.